This T cell receptor (beta chain) derives from a study of regulatory T cells in long-lasting Graves disease. Whole-study results and caveats: Among samples with persistent disease, TRBV28, TRBJ1-2 and TRBJ2-5 were favored. Researchers examined only peripheral blood and not thyroid tissue.

Time point described: newly diagnosed GD, antithyroid drugs for less than 3 months. RNA from PBMCs was the source of the TCR library. Building of the TCR beta libraries involved iRepertoire HTBI primers and Arm-PCR of CDR3 regions. TCRdb processed the multiplex PCR reads anew with MiXCR; each CDR3 protein has one entry. The sample shows over 400,000 distinct CDR3 sequences, roughly 15% of them seen only once. Notes on this clonotype: What it binds is unknown.

The V and J ends lost 7 bases and 4 bases respectively, with 22 bases between them. The CDR3 totals 16 residues. Germline V lookup: CDR1 LNHDA, CDR2 SQIVND (reference sequence). The same data also contributed to another study, on T cells in Graves' hyperthyroidism and ophthalmopathy.

This sample comprised peripheral blood mononuclear cells (PBMCs), obtained at new diagnosis, from a patient treated with antithyroid drugs. The chain carries TRBV19 and TRBJ1-1; D uncertain. This receptor was taken from a woman in her forties or fifties with Graves disease. The chain's CDR3 is CASIGLHDAVSTEAFF. Here the CDR3 DNA reads TGTGCCAGTATTGGCCTACATGATGCTGTGAGCACTGAAGCTTTCTTT.